These 26 T cell receptor beta chains share one sample of origin, sequenced in a study of cytomegalovirus exposure and HLA in healthy donors. Primers included in the PCR were 60 Vbeta and 13 Jbeta primers. Produced via immunoSEQ multiplex PCR; TCRdb's table is partial and in-frame only. The sample lists approximately 120,000 clones; around 82% were seen once. Sequencing was done on a sample of PBMCs. Receptors originate from a woman between 35 and 50 years old in good health and CMV-seropositive.

This sequence joins TRBV28 and TRBJ2-7, with D possibly matching TRBD2 (5 bases). This CDR3 spans 13 amino acids. V was pared by 4 bases and J by 6 bases, with 13 bases between. Germline V gene data show CDR1 as MDHEN and CDR2 as SYDVKM. This CDR3 is CASSSERVGEQYF. The CDR3 DNA sequence: TGTGCCAGCAGTTCAGAGAGGGTGGGCGAGCAGTACTTC.

This clone has only a few counts. The chain links TRBV11-3 to TRBJ2-5; 7 bases match TRBD2. This CDR3 is 15 amino acids long. Germline-derived CDR1 and CDR2 are SGHNT and YENEEA. V gave up 1 base and J gave up 6 bases; unmatched junction bases: 8. The CDR3, as DNA: TGTGCCAGCAGCTTAGTGGCGGGAGTGTCACAGACCCAGTACTTC. Amino acid sequence: CASSLVAGVSQTQYF.

The DNA of the CDR3 is TGTGCCACCAAGGGGCAGGTCTTTAGCAATCAGCCCCAGCATTTT. Its protein is CATKGQVFSNQPQHF. The V call is TRBV6-5, the J call TRBJ1-5, with D perhaps TRBD1 (5 bases). Trimming took 10 bases from V and 0 from J, leaving 16 bases between them. There are 15 residues in the CDR3. The V gene's germline CDR1 is MNHEY and CDR2 SVGAGI.

The rearrangement joins TRBV5-6 to TRBJ1-3, with D perhaps TRBD1 (6 bases). V was cut by 4 bases and J by 2 bases, with 13 bases left in between. There are 15 residues in the CDR3. Looked up from germline, CDR1 is SGHDT and CDR2 is YYEEEE. The CDR3, as DNA: TGTGCCAGCAGCGGGGAACAGGGCCCTGGAAACACCATATATTTT. Protein product: CASSGEQGPGNTIYF.

The chain carries TRBV6-5 and TRBJ1-2, with D possibly being TRBD1 (5 bases). CDR1 and CDR2 (germline): MNHEY, SVGAGI. V was shortened by 6 bases and J by 7 bases, with 15 bases between the two germline ends. The CDR3 sequence is 13 residues long. The CDR3 loop is CASSLDTLSGYTF. The CDR3 nucleotides read TGTGCCAGCAGCCTGGACACATTGAGTGGCTACACCTTC.

The chain recombines TRBV6-5 with TRBJ2-3, with TRBD2 matching over 9 bases. Germline lookup yields CDR1 MNHEY and CDR2 SVGAGI. This CDR3 is 15 amino acids long. The V segment lost 5 bases and the J segment 4 bases; nucleotides outside the gene matches: 7. CDR3 residues: CASSPIAGEADTQYF. DNA for the CDR3: TGTGCCAGCAGTCCAATAGCGGGAGAGGCAGATACGCAGTATTTT.

The chain recombines TRBV27 with TRBJ2-5, with TRBD2 as a possible D gene (6 bases). V lost 4 bases, J lost 5 bases, and 20 bases lay in between. The germline V gene encodes CDR1 MNHEY and CDR2 SMNVEV (reference sequence). The CDR3 extends over 16 amino acids. The CDR3 is CASSSPFRDSKETQYF. For the CDR3, the DNA is TGTGCCAGCAGTTCCCCCTTTAGGGACTCTAAGGAGACCCAGTACTTC.

V is TRBV27 and J is TRBJ1-5; D not certain. V shed 7 bases and J shed 1 base, with 14 bases lying between them. Germline V gene lookup returns CDR1 MNHEY and CDR2 SMNVEV (reference sequence). The CDR3 loop spans 15 amino acids. CDR3 sequence: CASIWARRSNQPQHF. CDR3 bases: TGTGCCAGCATTTGGGCGAGAAGGAGCAATCAGCCCCAGCATTTT.

The table lists this clone with a few counts. The chain combines TRBV19 with TRBJ2-7; possible D gene TRBD1, 6 bases. CDR1 LNHDA and CDR2 SQIVND come from the germline V gene (reference sequence). The V gene lost 5 bases and the J gene lost 3 bases, with 11 bases spanning the gap. This CDR3 is 13 amino acids long. Here the CDR3 reads CASSPGQRYEQYF. As DNA, the CDR3 is TGTGCCAGTAGTCCAGGACAGCGCTACGAGCAGTACTTC.

The chain links TRBV7-9 to TRBJ2-5; D remains unclear. Looked up from germline, CDR1 is SEHNR and CDR2 is FQNEAQ (reference sequence). V dropped 2 bases and J dropped 5 bases, with 6 bases sitting between them. This CDR3 is 12 amino acids long. CDR3 protein: CASSLPSETQYF. CDR3 in DNA: TGTGCCAGCAGCTTACCCTCTGAGACCCAGTACTTC.

The gene calls are TRBV6-6 and TRBJ2-2; 8 nucleotides align to TRBD2. In germline, CDR1 is MNHNY, CDR2 SVGAGI (reference sequence). V shed 10 bases, J shed 6 bases, and the junction held 13 bases outside the gene matches. There are 15 residues in the CDR3. The CDR3 coding sequence is TGTGCCACCAGCGGGGCGGGAGGAGGGGCCGGGGAGCTGTTTTTT. Translation gives CATSGAGGGAGELFF.

V usage is TRBV7-2 and J usage is TRBJ2-1, with a possible D match to TRBD2 (7 bases). In germline, CDR1 is SGHTA, CDR2 FQGNSA. This CDR3 is built from 16 residues. The V and J ends lost 5 bases and 9 bases respectively, with 23 bases between them. In nucleotides, the CDR3 is TGTGCCAGCAGCCGGGTAAGGACAGCGGGAAGGGCTGAGCAGTTCTTC. Protein product: CASSRVRTAGRAEQFF.

CDR3: CASSPSLRTGPSGKEAFF. The CDR3 DNA follows: TGTGCCAGCAGCCCAAGCCTCAGGACAGGGCCATCTGGAAAGGAAGCTTTCTTT. This chain links TRBV5-5 with TRBJ1-1, with TRBD1 identical over 8 bases. There are 18 residues in the CDR3. Germline lookup yields CDR1 SGHKS and CDR2 YYEKEE (reference sequence). The V gene end was trimmed by 4 bases and the J gene end by 8 bases; junction bases not matched to a gene: 22. Combining the CDR3 with reference TRBV5-5 and TRBJ1-1 gives the whole variable domain DAGVTQSPTHLIKTRGQQVTLRCSPISGHKSVSWYQQVLGQGPQFIFQYYEKEERGRGNFPDRFSARQFPNYSSELNVNALLLGDSALYLCASSPSLRTGPSGKEAFFGQGTRLTVV.

This clone showed up just a few times. The chain recombines TRBV5-1 with TRBJ2-7; D is unresolved. Trimming pared 0 bases from V and 3 bases from J, leaving 7 bases between. CDR1 is SGHRS and CDR2 is YFSETQ in the germline V gene. CDR3 length: 13 residues. CDR3 loop: CASSLVPSYEQYF. For the CDR3, the DNA is TGCGCCAGCAGCTTGGTCCCCAGCTACGAGCAGTACTTC.

Details on this clone: Germline is not matched at one junction end, which may reflect a read error. The rearrangement links TRBV30 to TRBJ2-1; D is perhaps TRBD2 (6 bases). CDR1 is GTSNPN and CDR2 is SVGIG in the germline V gene (reference sequence). The CDR3 extends over 18 amino acids. CDR3 DNA: TGTGCCCGGAGCTCGGCTAGCGAAGATGTCACCTCCTACAATGAGCAGTTCTTC. Residues: CARSSASEDVTSYNEQFF.

J is TRBJ2-5 and V is TRBV12-5; 8 positions match TRBD2. This CDR3 is 15 amino acids long. Per germline, CDR1 LGHNT and CDR2 FRNRAP. V lost 5 bases and J lost 5; bases outside the gene matches: 10. The chain's CDR3 is CASGRGREVGETQYF. CDR3 DNA: TGTGCTAGTGGTCGGGGGCGGGAGGTGGGGGAGACCCAGTACTTC. Combining the CDR3 with reference TRBV12-5 and TRBJ2-5 gives the whole variable domain DARVTQTPRHKVTEMGQEVTMRCQPILGHNTVFWYRQTMMQGLELLAYFRNRAPLDDSGMPKDRFSAEMPDATLATLKIQPSEPRDSAVYFCASGRGREVGETQYFGPGTRLLVL.

This chain joins TRBV6-1 and TRBJ2-7, with TRBD2 as a possible D gene (6 bases). The germline gives CDR1 MNHNS, CDR2 SASEGT. The CDR3 totals 15 residues. With 3 bases removed from V and 4 bases from J, the gap between germline ends came to 16 bases. The CDR3 region is CASSEEGLSQYEQYF. CDR3 bases: TGTGCCAGCAGTGAGGAGGGTTTGTCCCAATACGAGCAGTACTTC.

The gene calls are TRBV4-1 and TRBJ2-7; 11 bases are shared with TRBD1. The CDR3 has 14 amino acids. V dropped 5 bases and J dropped 7; count of bases not matched to a gene: 7. Germline V CDR1 and CDR2: MGHRA, YSYEKL. CDR3 sequence (DNA): TGCGCCAGCAGCAACGGACAGGGGGCTTGGGAGCAGTACTTC. Amino acid sequence: CASSNGQGAWEQYF.

The J gene is TRBJ2-5, the V gene TRBV27; D is undetermined. V was trimmed by 0 bases and J by 0 bases, leaving 5 bases between them. There are 14 residues in the CDR3. Germline-derived CDR1 and CDR2 are MNHEY and SMNVEV (reference sequence). The CDR3 region is CASSLSADQETQYF. The CDR3 DNA reads as TGTGCCAGCAGTTTATCGGCCGACCAAGAGACCCAGTACTTC.

The chain couples TRBV7-9 to TRBJ1-1; 7 bases line up with TRBD1. CDR3 size: 16 residues. The germline V gene encodes CDR1 SEHNR and CDR2 FQNEAQ (reference sequence). V dropped 1 base and J dropped 4; count of bases not matched to a gene: 9. CDR3 sequence: CASSLVPPTGRTEAFF. In nucleotides, the CDR3 is TGTGCCAGCAGCTTAGTACCCCCGACAGGGCGCACTGAAGCTTTCTTT.

The chain carries TRBV4-1 and TRBJ2-5; D perhaps matches TRBD1 (6 bases). Germline loops: CDR1 MGHRA, CDR2 YSYEKL. This CDR3 comprises 15 residues. Between the trimmed V and J ends, which lost 4 bases and 2 bases, there was a span of 14 bases. The CDR3 region is CASSLLRDTQETQYF. The CDR3 DNA reads as TGCGCCAGCAGCCTTCTCAGGGACACACAAGAGACCCAGTACTTC.

The gene calls are TRBV28 and TRBJ1-1; D is uncertain. This CDR3 comprises 16 residues. Germline V gene sequence: CDR1 MDHEN, CDR2 SYDVKM. V was pared by 2 bases and J by 0 bases, with 13 bases between. The CDR3 sequence is CASSLNRRLMNTEAFF. CDR3 nucleotide sequence: TGTGCCAGCAGTTTAAATCGGAGGCTTATGAACACTGAAGCTTTCTTT.

The V gene is TRBV9, the J gene TRBJ2-7; 8 bases align to TRBD1. Germline values: CDR1 SGDLS, CDR2 YYNGEE. V was pared by 4 bases and J by 3 bases, with 15 bases of the junction left unmatched. The CDR3 totals 17 residues. CDR3 in amino acids: CASSPGAGGARVYEQYF. The CDR3 coding sequence is TGTGCCAGCAGCCCAGGGGCAGGGGGCGCAAGGGTCTACGAGCAGTACTTC.

The chain is built from TRBV6-6 and TRBJ1-2, with a weak D call TRBD1 (5 bases). Per germline, CDR1 MNHNY and CDR2 SVGAGI (reference sequence). Trimming took off 0 bases at V and 7 bases at J, with 15 bases between the two ends. The CDR3 has 15 amino acids. The CDR3 loop is CASSYSAGRSLGYTF. The DNA for the CDR3 is TGTGCCAGCAGTTACTCGGCAGGGAGGTCGCTTGGCTACACCTTC.

The chain carries TRBV19 and TRBJ2-7; tentatively, D is TRBD2 (5 bases). Trimming took off 7 bases at V and 7 bases at J, with 14 bases between the two ends. Germline V gene data show CDR1 as LNHDA and CDR2 as SQIVND (reference sequence). This CDR3 contains 12 residues. CDR3 bases: TGTGCCAGTACCGCCGGTGGAGGAGAGCAGTACTTC. Its protein product is CASTAGGGEQYF.

The V call is TRBV6-1, the J call TRBJ2-7; TRBD1 might be the D (6 bases). CDR3 length: 15 amino acids. The germline CDR1 and CDR2 sequences are MNHNS and SASEGT. Trimming took 2 bases from V and 2 from J, leaving 13 bases between them. This CDR3 reads CASSERTVQTYEQYF. CDR3 nucleotides: TGTGCCAGCAGTGAAAGGACAGTCCAGACCTACGAGCAGTACTTC.